This T cell receptor beta chain was profiled in a study of T cells in Graves' hyperthyroidism and ophthalmopathy. Whole-study results and caveats: The model predicted ophthalmopathy a median around seven months before onset. In blood, most of the thyroid clonotypes expanded above 0.001 were also present.

The sample holds many counts of this clonotype. Its antigen is undetermined. Template material for amplifying TCR beta CDR3 regions consisted of RNA transcripts. First-round RT-PCR targeting the TCR CDR3 was performed with the HTBI primer set. TCRdb called the multiplex PCR reads again in MiXCR, with one record for every CDR3 protein. The sample shows almost 350,000 distinct CDR3 sequences, about a sixth of them seen only once. In the ophthalmopathy cohort, Clinical Activity Score was at least 3, NOSPECS grade at least 4, and duration under 3 months. Germline lookup yields CDR1 MNHEY and CDR2 SMNVEV (reference sequence). The CDR3 runs 11 residues. Trimming left V 7 bases short and J 6 bases short, with 9 bases between.

Sample: blood. The chain uses TRBV27 and TRBJ1-1; no firm D call. The TCR comes from a woman between 40 and 55 years old with Graves' ophthalmopathy. Here the CDR3 DNA reads TGTGCCAGCACCGAGGGCGCTGAAGCTTTCTTT. Translating gives CASTEGAEAFF.